This T cell receptor (beta chain) was sequenced in a study of tumor and adjacent non-tumor tissue in lung cancer. In the study overall: Stage I to III disease affected some 11 men and roughly 5 women aged about 31 to 76. Study-level results: Top 100 clones took a larger repertoire share in normal lung.

No cell sorting was done before RNA was extracted from the tissue. More than 3 cm separated this lung sample from the edge of the tumor. As for this clonotype: The antigen is unknown. A junction end diverges from the germline sequence, so it may reflect a read error.

A modified ARM-PCR protocol with three rounds of nested PCR amplified TCRbeta. In TCRdb, the multiplex PCR reads were re-called with MiXCR into one record per CDR3 protein. The table shows under 80,000 distinct CDR3 sequences, with more than 75% occurring only once. Germline V gives CDR1 SGHNT, CDR2 YENEEA. The CDR3 extends over 16 amino acids. Sequencing was carried out using distant non-tumor lung tissue. The V and J genes are TRBV11-3 and TRBJ2-3; D might be TRBD2 (5 bases). This TCR was sampled from a man between 60 and 75 years old with non-small cell lung cancer. The CDR3 DNA is TGTACCAGTAGCTCCGGGCTAGCAGATAGTACAGATACGCTGTATTTT. It translates to CTSSSGLADSTDTLYF. The whole variable domain, filled in from reference TRBV11-3 and TRBJ2-3, reads EAGVVQSPRYKIIEKKQPVAFWCNPISGHNTLYWYLQNLGQGPELLIRYENEEAVDDSQLPKDRFSAERLKGVDSTLKIQPAELGDSAVYLCTSSSGLADSTDTLYFGPGTRLTVL.